This T cell receptor (beta chain) was found in a study of CD8+CD57+ T cells in acquired aplastic anemia. This clonotype was counted once. The study profiled TCR beta VDJ and CDR3 using genomic DNA as template. TCRdb re-called the reads through MiXCR, storing one row per CDR3 protein. The sample includes 220,000 or so distinct CDR3 sequences, 55% to 65% seen only once; the top ten take 58%. Whoever was chosen for sequencing had shown CD8+CD57+ cell expansion by flow cytometry. Trimming shortened V by 4 bases and J by 1 base, and 15 bases separated the two germline ends. The CDR3 is 15 amino acids. Looked up from germline, CDR1 is SGDLS and CDR2 is YYNGEE.

This sequence joins TRBV9 and TRBJ2-7; a weak D match, TRBD1 (9 bases). The receptor's source is a human donor with aplastic anemia. The sample consisted of sorted CD4+, CD8+, or CD8+CD57+ T cells (not recorded which) from PBMCs. The CDR3 DNA reads TGTGCCAGCAGCCCGGGAGGGACAGGGTCCTACGAGCAGTACTTC. Its translation: CASSPGGTGSYEQYF.